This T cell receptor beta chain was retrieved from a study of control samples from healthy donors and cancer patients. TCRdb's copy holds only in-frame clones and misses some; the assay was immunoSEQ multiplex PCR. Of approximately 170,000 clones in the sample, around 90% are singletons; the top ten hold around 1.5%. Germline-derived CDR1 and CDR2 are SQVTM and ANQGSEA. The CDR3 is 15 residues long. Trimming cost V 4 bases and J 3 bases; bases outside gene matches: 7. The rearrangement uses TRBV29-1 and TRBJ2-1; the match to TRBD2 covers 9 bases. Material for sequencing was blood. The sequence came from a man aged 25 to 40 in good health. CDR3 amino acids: CSVGRTSDLYNEQFF. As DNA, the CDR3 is TGCAGCGTTGGAAGGACTAGCGACCTCTACAATGAGCAGTTCTTC.